The 24 T cell receptor beta chains listed next were all sequenced from one sample in a study of T-cell memory formation after mild COVID-19. From the 5' RACE reads, TCRdb called clonotypes with MiXCR, one entry per CDR3 protein. The repertoire includes roughly 450,000 distinct CDR3 sequences, approximately 18% of them detected once, and about 12% sits in the top ten. Source material: PBMCs or a T cell subset sorted from them (not recorded which). These receptors all stem from an adult woman who had mild COVID-19 (a few samples of this study predate the infection). Cell type and time point are not known.

This clonotype was seen a handful of times. The chain uses TRBV20-1 and TRBJ1-2; TRBD1 might be the D (6 bases). Trimming shortened V by 0 bases and J by 7 bases, and 21 bases separated the two germline ends. Per germline, CDR1 DFQATT and CDR2 SNEGSKA (reference sequence). CDR3 length equals 16 residues. This chain's CDR3 is CSARDQQDSRTLGYTF. The CDR3 DNA reads as TGCAGTGCTAGAGATCAACAGGACAGTAGAACTCTTGGCTACACCTTC.

This clonotype was seen a handful of times. V usage is TRBV3-1 and J usage is TRBJ2-3; possible D gene TRBD1, 5 bases. Germline V gene sequence: CDR1 LGHDT, CDR2 YNNKEL (reference sequence). CDR3 length: 13 amino acids. The V gene lost 6 bases and the J gene lost 5 bases, with 12 bases spanning the gap. The CDR3 loop reads CASRLRAEDTQYF. The CDR3 DNA reads as TGTGCCAGCAGGCTCAGGGCCGAAGATACGCAGTATTTT.

The sample holds a few counts of this clonotype. As DNA, the CDR3 is TGTGCCAGCAGCGCGGGACAGACCTATGAAGCTTTCTTT. Protein product: CASSAGQTYEAFF. The rearrangement joins TRBV7-9 to TRBJ1-1; 7 positions agree with TRBD1. CDR1 is SEHNR, CDR2 FQNEAQ, per germline (reference sequence). V shed 5 bases and J 7 bases; nucleotides not matched to a gene: 7. This CDR3 region has 13 residues.

This clonotype was seen a handful of times. The J gene is TRBJ2-5, the V gene TRBV20-1, with D tentatively TRBD1 (6 bases). Trimming shortened V by 2 bases and J by 4 bases, and 8 bases separated the two germline ends. The CDR3 is 12 amino acids. The germline V gene has CDR1 DFQATT and CDR2 SNEGSKA (reference sequence). This CDR3 reads CSARQGRETQYF. The DNA for the CDR3 is TGCAGTGCTAGACAGGGGCGAGAGACCCAGTACTTC.

The genes are TRBV20-1 and TRBJ1-1, with 11 bases lining up with TRBD1. This CDR3 is 14 amino acids long. Trimming at V came to 8 bases and at J to 7 bases, leaving 12 bases not matched to a gene. Germline-derived CDR1 and CDR2 are DFQATT and SNEGSKA (reference sequence). CDR3 sequence (DNA): TGCAGTTCCAGTCTAGGACAGGGGGCAAATGAAGCTTTCTTT. Residues: CSSSLGQGANEAFF.

This rearrangement joins TRBV5-4 to TRBJ2-1, with TRBD1 identical over 10 bases. The V and J ends lost 5 bases and 12 bases, in that order; junction bases with no gene match: 8. CDR3 length equals 13 residues. Germline V gene sequence: CDR1 SGHNT, CDR2 YYREEE (reference sequence). CDR3 region: CASRRTGGLRQFF. The CDR3, as DNA: TGTGCCAGCAGGCGGACAGGGGGTCTGAGGCAGTTCTTC.

This clonotype has only a few counts. The chain has TRBV5-1 and TRBJ2-5; 7 bases match TRBD1. V was pared by 7 bases and J by 2 bases, with 11 bases of the junction left unmatched. Germline-derived CDR1 and CDR2 are SGHRS and YFSETQ. CDR3 length: 15 residues. The CDR3 spells CASGTGQANQETQYF. The DNA of the CDR3 is TGCGCCAGCGGTACTGGACAGGCCAATCAAGAGACCCAGTACTTC. Full variable domain (rest looked up from reference TRBV5-1 and TRBJ2-5): KAGVTQTPRYLIKTRGQQVTLSCSPISGHRSVSWYQQTPGQGLQFLFEYFSETQRNKGNFPGRFSGRQFSNSRSEMNVSTLELGDSALYLCASGTGQANQETQYFGPGTRLLVL.

The CDR3 DNA reads as TGTGCCAGCGGTGTGGCCTACGAGCAGTACTTC. Protein sequence: CASGVAYEQYF. This chain connects TRBV27 to TRBJ2-7; D not resolved. Germline loops: CDR1 MNHEY, CDR2 SMNVEV (reference sequence). Trimming removed 8 bases from V and 2 bases from J, with 7 bases in between. The CDR3 is 11 residues long.

This clonotype was recorded many times. This rearrangement joins TRBV5-1 to TRBJ2-1; TRBD2 matches 9 bases. V shed 4 bases and J 6 bases; nucleotides not matched to a gene: 11. CDR3 size: 16 residues. The V gene's germline CDR1 is SGHRS and CDR2 YFSETQ. The CDR3 sequence: CASSLSQGGGANEQFF. CDR3 DNA: TGCGCCAGCAGCCTCTCGCAGGGCGGGGGGGCCAATGAGCAGTTCTTC.

This clonotype turned up a few times. This chain connects TRBV9 to TRBJ2-3, with D unclear. The germline V gene encodes CDR1 SGDLS and CDR2 YYNGEE. CDR3 length equals 15 residues. V was clipped by 0 bases and J by 3 bases, with 11 bases between them. The CDR3 nucleotides read TGTGCCAGCAGCGTAGCGGGTCGTACGACAGATACGCAGTATTTT. Its protein is CASSVAGRTTDTQYF. The whole variable domain, filled in from reference TRBV9 and TRBJ2-3, reads DSGVTQTPKHLITATGQRVTLRCSPRSGDLSVYWYQQSLDQGLQFLIQYYNGEERAKGNILERFSAQQFPDLHSELNLSSLELGDSALYFCASSVAGRTTDTQYFGPGTRLTVL.

In this sample, this clonotype turned up a few times. The J gene is TRBJ2-3, the V gene TRBV10-3; 7 nucleotides line up with TRBD2. The CDR3 totals 16 residues. The V gene's germline CDR1 is ENHRY and CDR2 SYGVKD. Trimming took 0 bases from V and 2 from J; bases not matched to a gene: 5. CDR3 residues: CAISESSGEYTDTQYF. The CDR3 DNA is TGTGCCATCAGTGAGTCGAGCGGGGAATACACAGATACGCAGTATTTT.

This clonotype was seen a few times. The V call is TRBV6-2 or TRBV6-3, the J call TRBJ1-2; 8 bases are shared with TRBD1. J lost 5 bases, V lost 6 bases, and 8 bases had no gene match. The CDR3 spans 14 residues. Germline-derived CDR1 and CDR2 are MNHEY and SVGEGT. CDR3 sequence reads: CASSPGQGGYGYTF. The CDR3 DNA sequence: TGTGCCAGCAGCCCCGGACAGGGAGGTTATGGCTACACCTTC.

The chain couples TRBV7-8 to TRBJ2-3, with D possibly being TRBD1 or TRBD2 (5 bases each). From germline, CDR1 is SGHVS and CDR2 FQNEAQ. V lost 4 bases and J lost 1, with 15 bases in between. The CDR3 totals 16 residues. For the CDR3, the DNA is TGTGCCAGCAGCTACTTCCGGGACCGCCGCACAGATACGCAGTATTTT. Encoded protein: CASSYFRDRRTDTQYF.

This clonotype has just a few counts. CDR3 sequence (DNA): TGCGCCAGCCGAGCTGGACAGTTCAATGAAAAACTGTTTTTT. Encoded protein: CASRAGQFNEKLFF. The chain employs TRBV5-1 and TRBJ1-4, with D maybe TRBD1 (6 bases). Germline V gives CDR1 SGHRS, CDR2 YFSETQ. Trimming removed 7 bases at V and 5 bases at J, with 15 bases between. The CDR3 is 14 residues long.

J is TRBJ1-1 and V is TRBV29-1, with 7 bases that match TRBD1. Trimming took 5 bases from V and 4 from J; bases not matched to a gene: 4. There are 12 residues in the CDR3. CDR1 and CDR2 (germline): SQVTM, ANQGSEA. CDR3 loop: CSVQGDFTEAFF. CDR3 sequence (DNA): TGCAGCGTTCAGGGGGACTTCACTGAAGCTTTCTTT.

The gene calls are TRBV12-3 or TRBV12-4 and TRBJ2-7; D call uncertain. V dropped 6 bases and J dropped 2 bases, with 11 bases sitting between them. The CDR3 extends over 13 amino acids. This CDR3 is CASSLQTAYEQYF. Here the CDR3 DNA reads TGTGCCAGCAGCCTTCAGACTGCCTACGAGCAGTACTTC.

The sample holds many counts of this clonotype. The genes are TRBV20-1 and TRBJ1-1; no reliable D call. The germline V gene encodes CDR1 DFQATT and CDR2 SNEGSKA (reference sequence). There are 14 residues in the CDR3. V gave up 5 bases and J gave up 8 bases, with 21 bases separating them. The CDR3 spells CSASRRVPFPEAFF. Written as DNA, the CDR3 is TGCAGTGCTTCCAGACGAGTCCCCTTCCCGGAAGCTTTCTTT.

V usage is TRBV5-1 and J usage is TRBJ1-2; D remains ambiguous. The CDR3 loop spans 13 amino acids. Germline V CDR1 and CDR2: SGHRS, YFSETQ. Trimming left V 0 bases short and J 8 bases short, with 11 bases between. The CDR3: CASSLDPARGYTF. The CDR3 DNA reads as TGCGCCAGCAGCTTGGACCCTGCTCGGGGCTACACCTTC.

This clonotype was observed a few times. The chain is built from TRBV20-1 and TRBJ2-5; D is perhaps TRBD1 (6 bases). Trimming took off 0 bases at V and 0 bases at J, with 11 bases between the two ends. The CDR3 contains 15 residues. Germline-derived CDR1 and CDR2 are DFQATT and SNEGSKA (reference sequence). Here the CDR3 DNA reads TGCAGTGCTAGAGATGAGGGGACAAACCAAGAGACCCAGTACTTC. It translates to CSARDEGTNQETQYF.

V is TRBV12-3 or TRBV12-4 and J is TRBJ1-2; D is possibly TRBD1 (6 bases). V lost 3 bases to trimming and J lost 10 bases, with 15 bases between them. This CDR3 is built from 13 residues. The CDR3 loop reads CASSFEDRGAYTF. In DNA, the CDR3 is TGTGCCAGCAGTTTCGAGGACAGAGGGGCCTACACCTTC.

The chain employs TRBV19 and TRBJ2-5; TRBD1 is a possible D gene (6 bases). Germline values: CDR1 LNHDA, CDR2 SQIVND (reference sequence). The CDR3 contains 12 residues. Trimming removed 8 bases from V and 5 bases from J, with 12 bases in between. The CDR3 sequence: CASGEGGETQYF. CDR3 bases: TGTGCCAGTGGTGAAGGGGGTGAGACCCAGTACTTC.

The chain couples TRBV25-1 to TRBJ1-1; the D is unclear. The length of the CDR3 is 11 residues. In germline, CDR1 is MGHDK, CDR2 SYGVNS. Trimming cost V 3 bases and J 11 bases, with 10 bases left between them. The DNA of the CDR3 is TGTGCCAGCAGTGATTTACGTCGGGCTTTCTTT. It yields the protein CASSDLRRAFF.

The sample holds a few counts of this clonotype. V and J are TRBV28 and TRBJ2-7, with TRBD1 matching over 7 bases. The CDR3 extends over 18 amino acids. After removal of 6 bases from V and 0 bases from J, the junction contained 17 bases not matched to a gene. Germline V lookup: CDR1 MDHEN, CDR2 SYDVKM. CDR3 in DNA: TGTGCCAGCAGGAAAACGACCCAGAGACAGGGCCTCTCCTACGAGCAGTACTTC. The encoded protein is CASRKTTQRQGLSYEQYF.

This clonotype was seen repeatedly, ten times or more. V gene TRBV5-1 combines with J gene TRBJ2-3, with D perhaps TRBD2 (5 bases). This CDR3 has 15 amino acids. V was shortened by 6 bases and J by 3 bases, with 17 bases between the two germline ends. Germline V CDR1 and CDR2: SGHRS, YFSETQ. This CDR3 reads CASNLGESRTDTQYF. As DNA, the CDR3 is TGCGCCAGCAATCTTGGGGAGTCCAGGACAGATACGCAGTATTTT.